A single sample is the source of the 21 T cell receptor beta chains below, sequenced in a study of regulatory T cells in long-lasting Graves disease. Time point noted: persistent/refractory GD, antithyroid drugs over 5 years with positive TRAb. Extracted RNA from PBMCs served as the source of the TCR library. Arm-PCR with iRepertoire HTBI primers amplified the CDR3 regions for these TCR beta libraries. TCRdb re-called the multiplex PCR reads through MiXCR, storing one row per CDR3 protein. The table shows 300,000 to 500,000 distinct CDR3 sequences, with less than 25% occurring only once. The starting material was peripheral blood mononuclear cells (PBMCs), obtained when the disease was refractory, from a patient treated with antithyroid drugs. These receptors came from a female donor with Graves disease.

On this clonotype itself: One base away lies a much larger clone, so this may be a sequencing read error. This sequence joins TRBV15 and TRBJ1-4; no clear D. The germline V gene encodes CDR1 LNHNV and CDR2 YYDKDF (reference sequence). This CDR3 is 15 amino acids long. CDR3 sequence (DNA): TGTGCCACCAGCAGTCGTGTAGCAACTAATGAAGAACTGTTTTTT. Translation gives CATSSRVATNEELFF.

This clonotype has at least ten counts. V gene TRBV7-3 combines with J gene TRBJ1-1; TRBD1 matches at 7 bases. This CDR3 spans 16 amino acids. V lost 1 base to trimming and J lost 4 bases; unmatched junction nucleotides: 9. From germline, CDR1 is SGHTA and CDR2 FQGTGA. The CDR3 protein is CASSLMGEGAGTEAFF. CDR3 nucleotide sequence: TGTGCCAGCAGCTTAATGGGGGAGGGGGCTGGCACTGAAGCTTTCTTT.

This clonotype showed up just a few times. The V and J genes are TRBV12-3 or TRBV12-4 and TRBJ2-7; 7 positions agree with TRBD2. V shed 2 bases and J 4 bases; nucleotides not matched to a gene: 5. The CDR3 length is 14 residues. The CDR3 loop is CASSLSGRAYEQYF. Written as DNA, the CDR3 is TGTGCCAGCAGTTTAAGTGGGAGGGCATACGAGCAGTACTTC.

Of note for this clonotype: This may come from a read error, since a much larger clone is one base off. This sequence joins TRBV12-3 or TRBV12-4 and TRBJ1-1; D gene unclear. The CDR3 length is 14 residues. The CDR3 protein is CASGFSIRNTEAFF. CDR3 DNA: TGTGCCAGCGGTTTCAGTATACGGAACACTGAAGCTTTCTTT.

The gene calls are TRBV7-2 and TRBJ1-6; D may be TRBD1 (6 bases). With 4 bases removed from V and 0 bases from J, the gap between germline ends came to 7 bases. There are 15 residues in the CDR3. The germline CDR1 and CDR2 sequences are SGHTA and FQGNSA. The CDR3 sequence: CASSSTGSYNSPLHF. The CDR3 region has the DNA TGTGCCAGCAGCTCGACAGGCTCCTATAATTCACCCCTCCACTTT.

This clonotype was seen ten or more times. This chain links TRBV6-1 with TRBJ2-5, with TRBD1 as a possible D gene (5 bases). V was cut by 2 bases and J by 5 bases, with 9 bases left in between. Germline CDR1 is MNHNS and CDR2 is SASEGT. This CDR3 comprises 13 residues. The CDR3 reads CASSEWQGETQYF. CDR3 nucleotide sequence: TGTGCCAGCAGTGAATGGCAGGGCGAGACCCAGTACTTC.

This sequence joins TRBV29-1 and TRBJ2-7; tentatively, D is TRBD2 (6 bases). The CDR3 extends over 13 amino acids. V gave up 1 base and J gave up 3 bases, with 10 bases separating them. Germline values: CDR1 SQVTM, CDR2 ANQGSEA. In nucleotides, the CDR3 is TGCAGCGTTGAAGGTCCGGGGGACTACGAGCAGTACTTC. It encodes CSVEGPGDYEQYF.

The chain combines TRBV7-2 with TRBJ1-6, with 7 bases identical to TRBD1. Germline CDR1 reads SGHTA; CDR2 reads FQGNSA. The CDR3 spans 14 residues. The trim removed 2 bases at V and 8 bases at J, leaving 3 bases unmatched. CDR3 coding DNA: TGTGCCAGCAGCTTACGGGACAGCGATTCACCCCTCCACTTT. Protein product: CASSLRDSDSPLHF. Together with reference TRBV7-2 and TRBJ1-6, the CDR3 gives the full variable domain: GAGVSQSPSNKVTEKGKDVELRCDPISGHTALYWYRQSLGQGLEFLIYFQGNSAPDKSGLPSDRFSAERTGGSVSTLTIQRTQQEDSAVYLCASSLRDSDSPLHFGNGTRLTVT.

The chain joins TRBV7-3 to TRBJ2-5; possible D gene TRBD2, 6 bases. V was trimmed by 8 bases and J by 7 bases, leaving 14 bases between them. Germline V gene sequence: CDR1 SGHTA, CDR2 FQGTGA. CDR3 length equals 12 residues. DNA for the CDR3: TGTGCCAGCGGGACCCCCGGGGGGACCCAGTACTTC. Encoded protein: CASGTPGGTQYF.

In this sample, this clonotype turned up many times. The chain recombines TRBV7-8 with TRBJ1-1; D gene uncertain. In germline, CDR1 is SGHVS, CDR2 FQNEAQ. CDR3 length: 14 residues. V was trimmed by 3 bases and J by 4 bases, leaving 12 bases between them. This chain's CDR3 is CASSFRGPGTEAFF. The DNA for the CDR3 is TGTGCCAGCAGCTTCCGAGGCCCGGGCACTGAAGCTTTCTTT.

The chain recombines TRBV7-2 with TRBJ2-1; 9 bases map to TRBD2. The CDR3 sequence is 16 residues long. Trimming at V came to 0 bases and at J to 6 bases, leaving 6 bases not matched to a gene. Germline assignment: CDR1 SGHTA and CDR2 FQGNSA. The CDR3 protein is CASSLARLAGLNEQFF. The CDR3 DNA follows: TGTGCCAGCAGCTTAGCGCGGCTAGCGGGACTCAATGAGCAGTTCTTC. The full variable domain, completed using reference TRBV7-2 and TRBJ2-1, is GAGVSQSPSNKVTEKGKDVELRCDPISGHTALYWYRQSLGQGLEFLIYFQGNSAPDKSGLPSDRFSAERTGGSVSTLTIQRTQQEDSAVYLCASSLARLAGLNEQFFGPGTRLTVL.

J is TRBJ1-2 and V is TRBV19; 7 nucleotides align to TRBD1. The CDR3 loop spans 14 amino acids. Germline CDR1 reads LNHDA; CDR2 reads SQIVND (reference sequence). The junction had 5 bases not matched to a gene; V was cut back by 3 bases and J by 4 bases. CDR3: CASSIGTEGYGYTF. As DNA, the CDR3 is TGTGCCAGTAGTATCGGGACAGAGGGCTATGGCTACACCTTC.

This clonotype appeared many times. This chain joins TRBV6-1 and TRBJ2-7; TRBD2 matches 14 bases. From germline, CDR1 is MNHNS and CDR2 SASEGT. Unmatched junction bases numbered 12, after V lost 4 bases and J lost 7 bases. This CDR3 spans 17 amino acids. In DNA, the CDR3 is TGTGCCAGCAGTGGTTCGAGGACTAGCGGGAGGCTGGATGAGCAGTACTTC. Translation gives CASSGSRTSGRLDEQYF.

This clonotype was detected many times. The V gene is TRBV12-3 or TRBV12-4, the J gene TRBJ1-5, with D possibly being TRBD1 (6 bases). The CDR3 length is 15 residues. V was cut by 5 bases and J by 4 bases, with 15 bases left in between. The CDR3 DNA is TGTGCCAGCAGTCTAACTCAGGGGTGGAATCAGCCCCAGCATTTT. Protein: CASSLTQGWNQPQHF.

The V call is TRBV19, the J call TRBJ2-1, with D uncertain. With 1 base removed from V and 0 bases from J, the gap between germline ends came to 7 bases. The CDR3 has 15 residues. The germline V gene encodes CDR1 LNHDA and CDR2 SQIVND (reference sequence). The CDR3 loop is CASSIVQSSYNEQFF. The CDR3 DNA reads as TGTGCCAGTAGTATAGTACAGAGCTCCTACAATGAGCAGTTCTTC.

The table lists this clonotype with many counts. The chain carries TRBV28 and TRBJ1-2; no definite D call. Germline V gives CDR1 MDHEN, CDR2 SYDVKM. The CDR3 is 13 residues long. Trimming stripped 3 bases from V and 4 bases from J, with 9 bases between. In DNA form, the CDR3 reads TGTGCCAGCAGTTTCGCGGGAACCTATGGCTACACCTTC. Amino acid sequence: CASSFAGTYGYTF.

The chain carries TRBV13 and TRBJ1-1, with D unresolved. The CDR3 contains 13 residues. V was trimmed by 0 bases and J by 8 bases, leaving 10 bases between them. The V gene's germline CDR1 is PRHDT and CDR2 FYEKMQ (reference sequence). The CDR3 loop is CASSLGRRSEAFF. The CDR3 bases are TGTGCCAGCAGCTTAGGGCGCAGGAGCGAAGCTTTCTTT.

Of note for this clonotype: A much more abundant neighbour one base away suggests this may be a read error. The CDR3 region is CASKDGRHGDEQYF. The CDR3 bases are TGTGCCAGTAAGGACGGACGTCACGGGGACGAGCAGTACTTC. This chain joins TRBV19 and TRBJ2-7; D perhaps matches TRBD2 (5 bases). The V end lost 7 bases, the J end lost 5 bases, and 18 bases lay between the germline ends. The CDR3 length is 14 residues. Germline V gene lookup returns CDR1 LNHDA and CDR2 SQIVND (reference sequence).

This clonotype was counted ten times or more. This chain joins TRBV6-5 and TRBJ2-2; 9 bases match TRBD1. In germline, CDR1 is MNHEY, CDR2 SVGAGI. CDR3 size: 17 residues. V lost 2 bases to trimming and J lost 6 bases; unmatched junction nucleotides: 10. CDR3 sequence reads: CASSYPGTGINAGELFF. The CDR3 nucleotides are TGTGCCAGCAGTTACCCCGGGACAGGGATTAACGCCGGGGAGCTGTTTTTT.

The V call is TRBV19, the J call TRBJ1-1; D is uncertain. Germline V gene lookup returns CDR1 LNHDA and CDR2 SQIVND (reference sequence). The CDR3 extends over 12 amino acids. Trimming left V 5 bases short and J 3 bases short, with 7 bases between. CDR3 coding DNA: TGTGCCAGTAGTGTGAGGGACACTGAAGCTTTCTTT. Residues: CASSVRDTEAFF.

A few counts support this clonotype. The V and J genes are TRBV6-1 and TRBJ2-5, with 13 bases aligning to TRBD2. Germline lookup yields CDR1 MNHNS and CDR2 SASEGT. The junction had 3 bases not matched to a gene; V was cut back by 6 bases and J by 2 bases. The CDR3 totals 15 residues. Written as DNA, the CDR3 is TGTGCCAGCAGACTAGCGGGAGGGCTTCAAGAGACCCAGTACTTC. Its translation is CASRLAGGLQETQYF.